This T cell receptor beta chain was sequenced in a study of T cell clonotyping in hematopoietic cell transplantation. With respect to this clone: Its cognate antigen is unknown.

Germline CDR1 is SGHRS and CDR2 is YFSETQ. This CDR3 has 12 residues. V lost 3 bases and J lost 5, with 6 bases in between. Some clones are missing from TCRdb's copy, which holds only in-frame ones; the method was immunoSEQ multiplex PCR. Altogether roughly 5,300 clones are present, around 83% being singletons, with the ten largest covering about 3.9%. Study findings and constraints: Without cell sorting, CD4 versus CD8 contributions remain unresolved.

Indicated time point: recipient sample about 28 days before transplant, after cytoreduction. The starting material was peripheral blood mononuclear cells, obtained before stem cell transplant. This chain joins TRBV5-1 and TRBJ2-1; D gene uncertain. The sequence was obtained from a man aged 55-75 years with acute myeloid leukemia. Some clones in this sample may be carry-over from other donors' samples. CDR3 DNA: TGCGCCAGCAGCTATCTCGACAATGAGCAGTTCTTC. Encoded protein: CASSYLDNEQFF.